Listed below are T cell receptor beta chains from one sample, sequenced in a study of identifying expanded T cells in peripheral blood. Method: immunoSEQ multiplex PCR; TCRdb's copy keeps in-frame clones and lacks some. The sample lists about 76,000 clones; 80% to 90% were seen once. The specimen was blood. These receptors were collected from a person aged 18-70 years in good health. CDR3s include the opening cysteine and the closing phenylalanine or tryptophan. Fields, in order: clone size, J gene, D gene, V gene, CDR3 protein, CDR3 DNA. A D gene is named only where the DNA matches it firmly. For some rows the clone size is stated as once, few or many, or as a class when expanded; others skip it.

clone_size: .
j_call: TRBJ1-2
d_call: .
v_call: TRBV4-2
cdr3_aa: CASSQVTLTESDHGYTF
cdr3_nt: TGTGCCAGCAGCCAGGTTACCTTGACCGAGAGCGATCATGGCTACACCTTC

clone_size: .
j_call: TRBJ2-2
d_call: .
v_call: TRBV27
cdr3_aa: CASRTRWLVTGELFF
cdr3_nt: TGTGCCAGCAGGACGAGGTGGCTGGTCACCGGGGAGCTGTTTTTT

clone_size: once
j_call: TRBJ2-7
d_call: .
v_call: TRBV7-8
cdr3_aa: CASSLEGVQYEQYF
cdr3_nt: TGTGCCAGCAGCTTAGAGGGGGTTCAGTACGAGCAGTACTTC

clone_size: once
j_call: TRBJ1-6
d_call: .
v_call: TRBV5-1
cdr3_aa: CASSLGLTGNNSPLHF
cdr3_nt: TGCGCCAGCAGCTTGGGGCTCACAGGGAATAATTCACCCCTCCACTTT

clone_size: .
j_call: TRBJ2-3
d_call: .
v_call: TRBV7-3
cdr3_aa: CASSPHPTRIPTDTQYF
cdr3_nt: TGTGCCAGCAGCCCCCACCCGACAAGGATCCCCACAGATACGCAGTATTTT

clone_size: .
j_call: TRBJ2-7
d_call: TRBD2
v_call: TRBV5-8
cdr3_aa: CASITGLAGGSYEQYF
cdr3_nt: TGTGCCAGCATCACCGGTCTAGCGGGAGGCTCCTACGAGCAGTACTTC

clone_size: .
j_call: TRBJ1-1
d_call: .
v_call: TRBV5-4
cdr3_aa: CASSLTGDRITEAFF
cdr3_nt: TGTGCCAGCAGCTTGACCGGAGATCGGATCACTGAAGCTTTCTTT

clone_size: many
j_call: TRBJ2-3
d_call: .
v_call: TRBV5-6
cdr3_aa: CASSFPLGNRDTQYF
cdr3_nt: TGTGCCAGCAGCTTCCCCCTCGGTAACAGAGATACGCAGTATTTT

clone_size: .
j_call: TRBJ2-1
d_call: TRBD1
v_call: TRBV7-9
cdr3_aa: CASSPDRAIHNEQFF
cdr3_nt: TGTGCCAGCAGCCCGGACAGGGCTATCCACAATGAGCAGTTCTTC

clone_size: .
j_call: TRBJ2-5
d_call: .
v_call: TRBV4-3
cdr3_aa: CASSQGTLETQYF
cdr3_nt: TGCGCCAGCAGCCAAGGGACATTGGAGACCCAGTACTTC

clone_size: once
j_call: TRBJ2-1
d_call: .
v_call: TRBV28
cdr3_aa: CATSWGGGEQFF
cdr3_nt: TGTGCCACCTCATGGGGAGGGGGTGAGCAGTTCTTC

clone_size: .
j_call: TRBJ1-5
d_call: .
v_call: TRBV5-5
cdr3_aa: CASSLVVGVGNQPQHF
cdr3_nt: TGTGCCAGCAGCTTGGTAGTGGGGGTCGGTAATCAGCCCCAGCATTTT

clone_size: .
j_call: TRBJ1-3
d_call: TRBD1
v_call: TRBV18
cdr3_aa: CASSLGTGRGNTIYF
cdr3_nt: TGTGCCAGCTCACTCGGGACAGGGCGCGGAAACACCATATATTTT

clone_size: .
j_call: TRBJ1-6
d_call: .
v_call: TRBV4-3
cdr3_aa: CASSQAYRVNSPLHF
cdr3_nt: TGCGCCAGCAGCCAAGCCTACAGGGTTAATTCACCCCTCCACTTT

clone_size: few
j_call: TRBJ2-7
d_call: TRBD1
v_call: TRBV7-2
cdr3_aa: CASSLGGTGSSYEQYF
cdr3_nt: TGTGCCAGCAGCTTAGGCGGGACAGGGTCGTCCTACGAGCAGTACTTC

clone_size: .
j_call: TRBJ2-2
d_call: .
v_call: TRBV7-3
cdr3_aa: CASSPTGGTGELFF
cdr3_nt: TGTGCCAGCAGCCCGACAGGCGGCACCGGGGAGCTGTTTTTT

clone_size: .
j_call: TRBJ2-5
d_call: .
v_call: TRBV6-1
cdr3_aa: CASSVQGRETQYF
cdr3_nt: TGTGCCAGCAGTGTTCAGGGCAGAGAGACCCAGTACTTC